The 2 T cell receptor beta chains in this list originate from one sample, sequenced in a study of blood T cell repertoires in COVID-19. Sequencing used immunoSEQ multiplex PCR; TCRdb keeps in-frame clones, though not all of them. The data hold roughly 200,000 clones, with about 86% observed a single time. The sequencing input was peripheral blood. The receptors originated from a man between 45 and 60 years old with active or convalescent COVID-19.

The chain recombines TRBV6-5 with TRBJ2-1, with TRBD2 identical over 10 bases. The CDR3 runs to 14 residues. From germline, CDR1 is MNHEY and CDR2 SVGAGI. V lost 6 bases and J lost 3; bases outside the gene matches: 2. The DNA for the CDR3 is TGTGCCAGCAGGGAGCGGGGGGGCTACAATGAGCAGTTCTTC. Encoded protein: CASRERGGYNEQFF.

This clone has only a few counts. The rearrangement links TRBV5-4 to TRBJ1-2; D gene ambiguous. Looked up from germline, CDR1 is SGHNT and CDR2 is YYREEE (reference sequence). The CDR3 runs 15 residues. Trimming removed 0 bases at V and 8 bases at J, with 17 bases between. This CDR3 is CASSLDPHNAQGYTF. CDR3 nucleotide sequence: TGTGCCAGCAGCTTGGACCCCCACAATGCCCAGGGCTACACCTTC.